Listed here are 31 T cell receptor beta chains from one sample, sequenced in a study of cytomegalovirus exposure and HLA in healthy donors. PCR involved 60 Vbeta and 13 Jbeta primers. Data came from immunoSEQ multiplex PCR; TCRdb stores just in-frame clones and leaves some out. The sample has 150,000 to 200,000 clones; 81% are singletons. Sequencing was done on a sample of PBMCs. The receptors come from a man aged 45-65 years in good health and CMV-seronegative.

The chain carries TRBV7-9 and TRBJ1-2; 10 nucleotides line up with TRBD1. The CDR3 has 14 residues. The trim removed 5 bases at V and 4 bases at J, leaving 4 bases unmatched. Germline loops: CDR1 SEHNR, CDR2 FQNEAQ (reference sequence). The CDR3 DNA reads TGTGCCAGCAGCCTCAGGGACAGGGGCTATGGCTACACCTTC. Translating it yields CASSLRDRGYGYTF.

The chain is built from TRBV18 and TRBJ1-1, with no clear D. Trimming cost V 0 bases and J 1 base, with 6 bases left between them. The CDR3 length is 14 residues. The V gene's germline CDR1 is KGHSH and CDR2 LQKENI. The DNA for the CDR3 is TGTGCCAGCTCACCACCTTACAAGAACACTGAAGCTTTCTTT. It is translated as CASSPPYKNTEAFF.

The chain carries TRBV5-5 and TRBJ2-2; 10 bases agree with TRBD2. The V and J ends lost 3 bases and 1 base, in that order; junction bases with no gene match: 3. The length of the CDR3 is 16 residues. Germline V gives CDR1 SGHKS, CDR2 YYEKEE (reference sequence). For the CDR3, the DNA is TGTGCCAGCAGCTCTTTAGCGGGGGGGAACACCGGGGAGCTGTTTTTT. Translated, it gives CASSSLAGGNTGELFF.

This sequence joins TRBV19 and TRBJ2-1; tentatively, D is TRBD1 (5 bases). This CDR3 has 13 residues. Germline assignment: CDR1 LNHDA and CDR2 SQIVND (reference sequence). Between the trimmed V and J ends, which lost 5 bases and 4 bases, there was a span of 9 bases. This CDR3 is CASSWGSYNEQFF. The CDR3 DNA follows: TGTGCCAGTAGTTGGGGCTCTTACAATGAGCAGTTCTTC. The entire variable domain, with the rest obtained from reference TRBV19 and TRBJ2-1, is as follows: DGGITQSPKYLFRKEGQNVTLSCEQNLNHDAMYWYRQDPGQGLRLIYYSQIVNDFQKGDIAEGYSVSREKKESFPLTVTSAQKNPTAFYLCASSWGSYNEQFFGPGTRLTVL.

This CDR3 is CATRTGNYGYTF. The DNA for the CDR3 is TGTGCCACCAGGACGGGGAACTATGGCTACACCTTC. The V and J genes are TRBV15 and TRBJ1-2; no definite D call. The CDR3 is 12 residues long. The V end lost 6 bases, the J end lost 2 bases, and 7 bases lay between the germline ends. The germline CDR1 and CDR2 sequences are LNHNV and YYDKDF (reference sequence). The whole variable domain, filled in from reference TRBV15 and TRBJ1-2, reads DAMVIQNPRYQVTQFGKPVTLSCSQTLNHNVMYWYQQKSSQAPKLLFHYYDKDFNNEADTPDNFQSRRPNTSFCFLDIRSPGLGDTAMYLCATRTGNYGYTFGSGTRLTVV.

The rearrangement links TRBV29-1 to TRBJ2-1; TRBD2 is a possible D gene (5 bases). The germline V and J ends were trimmed by 3 bases and 5 bases, with 11 bases remaining between them. The germline CDR1 and CDR2 sequences are SQVTM and ANQGSEA. This CDR3 contains 13 residues. This CDR3 reads CSVDRAGHNEQFF. CDR3 in DNA: TGCAGCGTTGATCGGGCGGGCCACAATGAGCAGTTCTTC.

The chain couples TRBV19 to TRBJ2-5; no clear D. V lost 5 bases and J lost 0, with 10 bases in between. CDR3 length: 14 amino acids. Germline CDR1 LNHDA, CDR2 SQIVND (reference sequence). The CDR3: CASSSDLYQETQYF. As DNA, the CDR3 is TGTGCCAGTAGTTCCGACTTGTACCAAGAGACCCAGTACTTC.

The rearrangement joins TRBV5-4 to TRBJ2-7; 8 bases line up with TRBD1. J was trimmed by 5 bases and V by 5 bases; bases with no gene match: 3. This CDR3 comprises 12 residues. Per germline, CDR1 SGHNT and CDR2 YYREEE (reference sequence). Here the CDR3 reads CASSLDRDEQYF. CDR3 DNA sequence: TGTGCCAGCAGTCTGGACAGGGACGAGCAGTACTTC.

The chain uses TRBV7-3 and TRBJ2-5, with 9 bases matching TRBD2. The germline CDR1 and CDR2 sequences are SGHTA and FQGTGA. V lost 4 bases, J lost 5 bases, and 5 bases stayed unmatched. This CDR3 spans 14 amino acids. CDR3 residues: CASSSGLAGETQYF. DNA for the CDR3: TGTGCCAGCAGCTCGGGACTAGCCGGGGAGACCCAGTACTTC. Using reference TRBV7-3 and TRBJ2-5 for the parts outside the CDR3, the full variable domain is GAGVSQTPSNKVTEKGKYVELRCDPISGHTALYWYRQSLGQGPEFLIYFQGTGAADDSGLPNDRFFAVRPEGSVSTLKIQRTERGDSAVYLCASSSGLAGETQYFGPGTRLLVL.

The CDR3 here is CASSPRTGFTDTQYF. Here the CDR3 DNA reads TGTGCCAGCAGTCCCAGGACAGGGTTCACAGATACGCAGTATTTT. The V and J genes are TRBV27 and TRBJ2-3, with 8 bases lining up with TRBD1. The CDR3 sequence is 15 residues long. The germline gives CDR1 MNHEY, CDR2 SMNVEV (reference sequence). Unmatched junction bases numbered 6, after V lost 5 bases and J lost 2 bases.

V usage is TRBV9 and J usage is TRBJ1-2; TRBD1 might be the D (6 bases). Trimming removed 6 bases from V and 9 bases from J, with 15 bases in between. Germline CDR1 reads SGDLS; CDR2 reads YYNGEE. The CDR3 runs to 12 residues. DNA of the CDR3: TGTGCCAGCAACAGGGAAGCGAAGAGCTACACCTTC. Protein product: CASNREAKSYTF.

V usage is TRBV5-8 and J usage is TRBJ1-5; tentative D call: TRBD1 (5 bases). Trimming cost V 2 bases and J 3 bases, with 12 bases left between them. This CDR3 spans 15 amino acids. Germline CDR1 SGHTS, CDR2 YDEGEE. The DNA for the CDR3 is TGTGCCAGCAGCTTCGCAGGGCCACACAATCAGCCCCAGCATTTT. It is translated as CASSFAGPHNQPQHF.

The rearrangement uses TRBV19 and TRBJ1-1; 7 bases fit TRBD1. This CDR3 contains 15 residues. With V trimmed by 5 bases and J by 6 bases, 12 bases remained unmatched. Per the germline V gene, CDR1 is LNHDA and CDR2 is SQIVND (reference sequence). CDR3 protein: CASSPRQGASAEAFF. DNA for the CDR3: TGTGCCAGTAGTCCCCGACAGGGTGCGAGTGCTGAAGCTTTCTTT.

This clone occurred once. The gene calls are TRBV7-9 and TRBJ2-2; TRBD2 matches at 8 bases. V was clipped by 6 bases and J by 4 bases; unmatched bases: 10. Germline lookup yields CDR1 SEHNR and CDR2 FQNEAQ (reference sequence). The CDR3 runs 16 residues. The CDR3 spells CASRGAGGGLTGELFF. CDR3 sequence (DNA): TGTGCCAGCAGGGGGGCCGGGGGGGGCCTCACCGGGGAGCTGTTTTTT.

CDR3 DNA: TGTGCCAGCAGAGGAACAGTATCTGGAAACACCATATATTTT. Translation gives CASRGTVSGNTIYF. The chain couples TRBV2 to TRBJ1-3; D unresolved. This CDR3 has 14 residues. Deletions cut 6 bases from V and 1 base from J, with 10 bases between. Germline-derived CDR1 and CDR2 are SNHLY and FYNNEI.

This clone has a single count. This chain joins TRBV2 and TRBJ2-2; D gene unclear. The germline gives CDR1 SNHLY, CDR2 FYNNEI. This CDR3 has 14 residues. V was shortened by 4 bases and J by 0 bases, with 6 bases between the two germline ends. CDR3 region: CASSGPANTGELFF. The CDR3 region has the DNA TGTGCCAGCAGTGGTCCAGCGAACACCGGGGAGCTGTTTTTT.

The chain links TRBV27 to TRBJ1-1; TRBD1 might be the D (5 bases). Trimming shortened V by 0 bases and J by 4 bases, and 21 bases separated the two germline ends. Germline lookup yields CDR1 MNHEY and CDR2 SMNVEV (reference sequence). There are 18 residues in the CDR3. The CDR3 loop reads CASSLSLLEGSRATEAFF. CDR3 nucleotides: TGTGCCAGCAGTTTATCGTTACTGGAAGGATCCAGGGCCACTGAAGCTTTCTTT.

V gene TRBV7-3 combines with J gene TRBJ2-7; 7 bases align to TRBD1. The germline CDR1 and CDR2 sequences are SGHTA and FQGTGA. The V and J ends lost 5 bases and 6 bases, in that order; junction bases with no gene match: 7. This CDR3 region has 13 residues. The CDR3: CASSERGLGEQYF. The DNA for the CDR3 is TGTGCCAGCAGCGAGAGGGGGCTCGGCGAGCAGTACTTC.

This sequence joins TRBV2 and TRBJ2-7, with TRBD2 matching over 8 bases. V was pared by 8 bases and J by 2 bases, with 8 bases of the junction left unmatched. There are 14 residues in the CDR3. The germline CDR1 and CDR2 sequences are SNHLY and FYNNEI. This CDR3 is CASHGGAGAYEQYF. The CDR3 bases are TGTGCCAGCCATGGGGGAGCGGGGGCCTACGAGCAGTACTTC.

The chain couples TRBV10-3 to TRBJ1-3; D is perhaps TRBD1 (6 bases). V dropped 6 bases and J dropped 2 bases, with 14 bases sitting between them. The CDR3 covers 15 residues. Germline values: CDR1 ENHRY, CDR2 SYGVKD. The CDR3 DNA reads as TGTGCCATCAGGCGGACAGATAATGCTGGAAACACCATATATTTT. It codes for CAIRRTDNAGNTIYF.

The genes are TRBV27 and TRBJ1-3; D might be TRBD1 (5 bases). Trimming took 5 bases from V and 0 from J, leaving 8 bases between them. The CDR3 sequence is 14 residues long. From germline, CDR1 is MNHEY and CDR2 SMNVEV (reference sequence). The CDR3 DNA follows: TGTGCCAGCAGTACAGGCGCCTCTGGAAACACCATATATTTT. This codes for CASSTGASGNTIYF.

The chain recombines TRBV27 with TRBJ1-2, with D possibly TRBD1 on 6 matching bases. The CDR3 loop spans 15 amino acids. CDR1 is MNHEY and CDR2 is SMNVEV in the germline V gene (reference sequence). The ends were cut back, 7 bases at V and 4 bases at J, with 19 bases in the middle. CDR3 residues: CASTNDRPYFYGYTF. The CDR3 DNA reads TGTGCCAGCACCAACGACAGGCCCTATTTCTATGGCTACACCTTC.

V usage is TRBV5-1 and J usage is TRBJ2-5; 9 bases agree with TRBD2. The CDR3 consists of 17 residues. Germline trimming cut 3 bases from V and 2 bases from J; bases unmatched to any gene: 11. CDR1 and CDR2 from the germline V gene are SGHRS and YFSETQ. The CDR3 nucleotides read TGCGCCAGCAGCTCCGGCGGGGCGGGGGGGCGTCAAGAGACCCAGTACTTC. The encoded protein is CASSSGGAGGRQETQYF.

The chain carries TRBV7-9 and TRBJ1-2, with 7 positions matching TRBD1. CDR3 length: 14 amino acids. Trimming removed 1 base from V and 8 bases from J; junction bases left unmatched: 7. The germline V gene has CDR1 SEHNR and CDR2 FQNEAQ (reference sequence). The CDR3 is CASSLGAGTDGYTF. In nucleotides, the CDR3 is TGTGCCAGCAGCTTAGGGGCAGGGACAGACGGCTACACCTTC.

The rearrangement links TRBV4-1 to TRBJ2-5; 7 nucleotides match TRBD1. V lost 0 bases and J lost 5; bases outside the gene matches: 6. The CDR3 extends over 15 amino acids. Germline V gene data show CDR1 as MGHRA and CDR2 as YSYEKL. CDR3 sequence (DNA): TGCGCCAGCAGCCAAGAGGGACAGAATTGGGAGACCCAGTACTTC. It translates to CASSQEGQNWETQYF.

This chain connects TRBV27 to TRBJ2-7; D perhaps matches TRBD1 (6 bases). Germline CDR1 is MNHEY and CDR2 is SMNVEV (reference sequence). The CDR3 is made up of 14 amino acids. Trimming pared 6 bases from V and 4 bases from J, leaving 16 bases between. The CDR3: CASSPGQKRYEQYF. The CDR3 DNA reads as TGTGCCAGCAGCCCTGGACAGAAGAGGTACGAGCAGTACTTC.

This chain's CDR3 is CASSYRVGDYGYTF. Written as DNA, the CDR3 is TGTGCCAGCAGTTACAGGGTCGGGGACTATGGCTACACCTTC. The rearrangement links TRBV6-5 to TRBJ1-2; D is unresolved. Germline V gives CDR1 MNHEY, CDR2 SVGAGI. This CDR3 region has 14 residues. V lost 2 bases and J lost 3, with 10 bases in between.

J is TRBJ2-7 and V is TRBV2; 7 bases map to TRBD1. V dropped 4 bases and J dropped 3; count of bases not matched to a gene: 9. CDR1 is SNHLY and CDR2 is FYNNEI in the germline V gene. The CDR3 extends over 15 amino acids. The DNA of the CDR3 is TGTGCCAGCAGTGCCCCCAGGGGGAGAGGCTACGAGCAGTACTTC. It codes for CASSAPRGRGYEQYF.

This chain joins TRBV29-1 and TRBJ1-2; a possible D gene is TRBD1 (6 bases). CDR3 length equals 13 residues. CDR1 and CDR2 (germline): SQVTM, ANQGSEA. The V end lost 4 bases, the J end lost 8 bases, and 17 bases lay between the germline ends. The CDR3 DNA is TGCAGCGTTGCCTGGACAGCAATTTTAGGCTACACCTTC. It yields the protein CSVAWTAILGYTF. The variable domain in full, with the rest retrieved from reference TRBV29-1 and TRBJ1-2, is SAVISQKPSRDICQRGTSLTIQCQVDSQVTMMFWYRQQPGQSLTLIATANQGSEATYESGFVIDKFPISRPNLTFSTLTVSNMSPEDSSIYLCSVAWTAILGYTFGSGTRLTVV.

V and J are TRBV9 and TRBJ2-2; D gene uncertain. The ends were cut back, 0 bases at V and 8 bases at J, with 14 bases in the middle. Germline V lookup: CDR1 SGDLS, CDR2 YYNGEE. This CDR3 contains 15 residues. CDR3 sequence reads: CASSVGFGGAGELFF. The CDR3 coding sequence is TGTGCCAGCAGCGTAGGTTTCGGCGGCGCTGGGGAGCTGTTTTTT. The full variable domain, completed using reference TRBV9 and TRBJ2-2, is DSGVTQTPKHLITATGQRVTLRCSPRSGDLSVYWYQQSLDQGLQFLIQYYNGEERAKGNILERFSAQQFPDLHSELNLSSLELGDSALYFCASSVGFGGAGELFFGEGSRLTVL.

The chain has TRBV7-9 and TRBJ2-1; 7 nucleotides line up with TRBD2. CDR1 is SEHNR, CDR2 FQNEAQ, per germline (reference sequence). V shed 5 bases, J shed 9 bases, and the junction held 7 bases outside the gene matches. This CDR3 contains 13 residues. CDR3 region: CASSPSPGGEQFF. For the CDR3, the DNA is TGTGCCAGCAGCCCCTCCCCGGGGGGTGAGCAGTTCTTC. Full variable domain (outside the CDR3, taken from reference TRBV7-9 and TRBJ2-1): DTGVSQNPRHKITKRGQNVTFRCDPISEHNRLYWYRQTLGQGPEFLTYFQNEAQLEKSRLLSDRFSAERPKGSFSTLEIQRTEQGDSAMYLCASSPSPGGEQFFGPGTRLTVL.